This record covers a single T cell receptor beta chain. The sample comes from a study of CD8+ T cells in alopecia areata. TCR sequencing used cDNA made by reverse transcription of extracted RNA. TCRdb's table, derived via immunoSEQ multiplex PCR, lists solely in-frame clones and lacks some. The sample lists over 100,000 clones; around 53% were seen once. Treatment meaning: oral pan-JAK inhibitor, 5-10 mg twice daily. This CDR3 has 13 amino acids. Germline CDR1 is WNHNN and CDR2 is SYGVQD (reference sequence). V was pared by 3 bases and J by 7 bases, with 11 bases between. This rearrangement joins TRBV10-1 to TRBJ2-3; D unresolved. This receptor was taken from a human donor with alopecia areata. Sequences were derived from CD4+ T cells sorted from blood, sampled at week 4, from a patient treated with tofacitinib. CDR3 region: CASSDPGTNTQYF. The DNA for the CDR3 is TGCGCCAGCAGTGACCCGGGCACGAATACGCAGTATTTT.